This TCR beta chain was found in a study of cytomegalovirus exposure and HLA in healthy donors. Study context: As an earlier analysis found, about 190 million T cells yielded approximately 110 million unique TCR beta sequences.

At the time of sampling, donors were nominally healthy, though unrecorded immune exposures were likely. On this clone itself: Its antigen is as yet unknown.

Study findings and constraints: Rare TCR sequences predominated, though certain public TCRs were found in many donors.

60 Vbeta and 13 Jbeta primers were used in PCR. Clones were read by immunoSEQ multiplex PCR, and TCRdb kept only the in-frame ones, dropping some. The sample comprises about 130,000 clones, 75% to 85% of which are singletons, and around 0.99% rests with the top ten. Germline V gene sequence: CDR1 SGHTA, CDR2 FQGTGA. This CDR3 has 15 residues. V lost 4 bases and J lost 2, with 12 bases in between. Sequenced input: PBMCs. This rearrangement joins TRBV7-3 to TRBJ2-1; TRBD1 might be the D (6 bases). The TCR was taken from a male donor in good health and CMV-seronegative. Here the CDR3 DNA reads TGTGCCAGCAGCTCTACCGGACAGCCCTACAATGAGCAGTTCTTC. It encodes CASSSTGQPYNEQFF.